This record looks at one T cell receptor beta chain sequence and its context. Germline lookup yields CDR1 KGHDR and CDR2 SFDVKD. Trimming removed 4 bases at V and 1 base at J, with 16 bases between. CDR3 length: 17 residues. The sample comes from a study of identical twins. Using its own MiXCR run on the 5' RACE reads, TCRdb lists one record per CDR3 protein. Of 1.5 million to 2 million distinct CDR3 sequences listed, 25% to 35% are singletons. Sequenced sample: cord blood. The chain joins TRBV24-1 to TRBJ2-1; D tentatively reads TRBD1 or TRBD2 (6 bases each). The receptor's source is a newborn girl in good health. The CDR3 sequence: CATSDALLGGSYNEQFF. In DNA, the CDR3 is TGTGCCACCAGTGACGCCCTCCTAGGGGGGTCCTACAATGAGCAGTTCTTC.